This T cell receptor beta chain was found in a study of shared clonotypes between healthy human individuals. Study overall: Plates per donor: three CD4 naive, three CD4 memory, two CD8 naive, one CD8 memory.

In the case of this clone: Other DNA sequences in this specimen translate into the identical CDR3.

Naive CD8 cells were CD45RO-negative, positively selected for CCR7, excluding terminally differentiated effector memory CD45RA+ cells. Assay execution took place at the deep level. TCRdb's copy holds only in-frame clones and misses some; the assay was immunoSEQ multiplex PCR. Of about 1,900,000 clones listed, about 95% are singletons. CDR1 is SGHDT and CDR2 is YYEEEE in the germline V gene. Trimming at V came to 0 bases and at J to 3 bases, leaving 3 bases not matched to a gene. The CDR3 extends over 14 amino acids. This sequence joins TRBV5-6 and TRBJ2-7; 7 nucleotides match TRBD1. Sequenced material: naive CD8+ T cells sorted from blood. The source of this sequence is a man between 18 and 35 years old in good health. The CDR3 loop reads CASSLGTGYYEQYF. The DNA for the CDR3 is TGTGCCAGCAGCTTGGGGACAGGATACTACGAGCAGTACTTC.